The 2 T cell receptor beta chains in this list originate from one sample, sequenced in a study of shared clonotypes between healthy human individuals. The assay was immunoSEQ multiplex PCR, and TCRdb's table has in-frame clones only and misses some. Here the sample spans roughly 2.4 million clones, approximately 96% being singletons. Sequencing was performed on naive CD4+ T cells sorted from blood. Documented subset: CD45RA+ positively selected. The receptors stem from a man between 18 and 35 years old in good health.

The V call is TRBV11-1, the J call TRBJ2-3; D is perhaps TRBD1 (5 bases). Germline V gene lookup returns CDR1 SGHAT and CDR2 FQDESV (reference sequence). Deletions cut 4 bases from V and 5 bases from J, with 10 bases between. CDR3 size: 13 residues. For the CDR3, the DNA is TGTGCCAGCAGCTCCCCGGACAAAGATACGCAGTATTTT. Translating gives CASSSPDKDTQYF.

J is TRBJ1-1 and V is TRBV10-3, with D uncertain. The V gene's germline CDR1 is ENHRY and CDR2 SYGVKD. The ends were cut back, 5 bases at V and 0 bases at J, with 7 bases in the middle. This CDR3 has 13 amino acids. The CDR3 loop is CAISRLMNTEAFF. DNA of the CDR3: TGTGCCATCAGTAGACTCATGAACACTGAAGCTTTCTTT.